This TCR beta chain was found in a study of T cell responses to AZD1222 COVID-19 vaccine. Study conclusions and caveats: Vaccination with two AZD1222 doses was followed by a rise in Spike-specific TCR breadth and depth. White British donors predominated, females outnumbered males, and clonal diversity was possibly underestimated. At baseline, seropositivity was found in only a handful of AZD1222 recipients.

Worth noting for this clone: What it recognizes is unknown.

In germline, CDR1 is SGHRS, CDR2 YFSETQ. The CDR3 spans 13 residues. Unmatched junction bases numbered 0, after V lost 0 bases and J lost 6 bases. Sequenced by immunoSEQ multiplex PCR; TCRdb stores in-frame clones only, minus some. The sample lists fewer than 150,000 clones, 88% occurring once. Specimen: peripheral blood, collected on day 0 of AZD1222 vaccination. This TCR came from an adult in good health. V is TRBV5-1 and J is TRBJ1-5; TRBD1 agrees at 7 bases. The CDR3 coding sequence is TGCGCCAGCAGCTTGGACAGGGGTCAGCCCCAGCATTTT. Translated, it gives CASSLDRGQPQHF.